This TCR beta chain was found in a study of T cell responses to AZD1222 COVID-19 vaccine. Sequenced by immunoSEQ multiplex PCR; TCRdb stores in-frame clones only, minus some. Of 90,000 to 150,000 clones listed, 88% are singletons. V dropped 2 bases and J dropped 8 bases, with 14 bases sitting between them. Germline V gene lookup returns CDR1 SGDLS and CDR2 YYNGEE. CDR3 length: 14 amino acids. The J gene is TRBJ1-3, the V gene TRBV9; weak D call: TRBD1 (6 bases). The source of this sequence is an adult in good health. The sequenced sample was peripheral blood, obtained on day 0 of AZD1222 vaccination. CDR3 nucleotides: TGTGCCAGCAGCGTGGGCTTGGGGGGGCACACCATATATTTT. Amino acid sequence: CASSVGLGGHTIYF.